One sample yielded the 5 T cell receptor beta chains listed below, sequenced in a study of blood T cell repertoires in COVID-19. Some clones are missing from TCRdb's copy, which holds only in-frame ones; the method was immunoSEQ multiplex PCR. The sample records about 74,000 clones, around nine tenths being singletons. Sequenced input: peripheral blood. These receptors came from a man aged 70-80 years with active or convalescent COVID-19.

The chain combines TRBV9 with TRBJ1-4; tentatively, D is TRBD1 (6 bases). Trimming stripped 2 bases from V and 7 bases from J, with 12 bases between. The V gene's germline CDR1 is SGDLS and CDR2 YYNGEE. This CDR3 is 14 amino acids long. The CDR3 protein is CASSVLGTPEKLFF. The CDR3 nucleotides read TGTGCCAGCAGCGTTCTCGGGACACCTGAAAAACTGTTTTTT.

The V and J genes are TRBV5-1 and TRBJ1-3; 10 bases line up with TRBD1. Germline trimming cut 4 bases from V and 0 bases from J; bases unmatched to any gene: 4. The CDR3 is 16 amino acids. Germline V gene lookup returns CDR1 SGHRS and CDR2 YFSETQ. The CDR3 loop reads CASSRTGGVSGNTIYF. The CDR3 nucleotides read TGCGCCAGCAGCCGGACAGGGGGTGTCTCTGGAAACACCATATATTTT. Filled out from reference TRBV5-1 and TRBJ1-3, the complete variable domain reads KAGVTQTPRYLIKTRGQQVTLSCSPISGHRSVSWYQQTPGQGLQFLFEYFSETQRNKGNFPGRFSGRQFSNSRSEMNVSTLELGDSALYLCASSRTGGVSGNTIYFGEGSWLTVV.

This rearrangement joins TRBV6-5 to TRBJ1-1, with a weak D call TRBD1 (6 bases). The CDR3 consists of 13 residues. Germline values: CDR1 MNHEY, CDR2 SVGAGI. V lost 7 bases and J lost 3, with 12 bases in between. The CDR3 DNA sequence: TGTGCCAGCACCGCAGGGGATTACACTGAAGCTTTCTTT. Its protein product is CASTAGDYTEAFF.

This chain joins TRBV1 and TRBJ2-5; the DNA was not used to check the table's D call, TRBD2. TRBV1 is a known pseudogene. The CDR3 consists of 15 residues. CDR3 sequence reads: CTSSQLAGGGETQYF. The DNA for the CDR3 is TGCACCAGCAGCCAACTGGCGGGAGGGGGGGAGACCCAGTACTTC.

V is TRBV5-6 and J is TRBJ2-1, with D maybe TRBD2 (5 bases). Germline V gene data show CDR1 as SGHDT and CDR2 as YYEEEE. The CDR3 totals 14 residues. V was shortened by 4 bases and J by 2 bases, with 10 bases between the two germline ends. The CDR3 here is CASSRGRAYNEQFF. For the CDR3, the DNA is TGTGCCAGCAGCCGGGGAAGGGCCTACAATGAGCAGTTCTTC.